What follows is one TCR beta chain and its context. This entry belongs to a study of T cell responses to AZD1222 COVID-19 vaccine. Across the study: Combined were second doses at about 4 or about 12 weeks.

TCRdb keeps only in-frame clones here, not all; method: immunoSEQ multiplex PCR. Seen here are about 140,000 clones, around 93% observed once, and the top ten hold less than 2.5%. Germline V CDR1 and CDR2: SGHTA, FQGNSA. The trim removed 3 bases at V and 5 bases at J, leaving 3 bases unmatched. The CDR3 is 14 residues long. The sequence was obtained from an adult in good health. This material consisted of peripheral blood, taken on day 0 of AZD1222 vaccination. The gene calls are TRBV7-2 and TRBJ1-5, with 8 positions matching TRBD1. Here the CDR3 DNA reads TGTGCCAGCAGCTTCTCAGGGGGCTATCAGCCCCAGCATTTT. It yields the protein CASSFSGGYQPQHF.